The clone carrying this TCR beta chain appeared once. This sample is drawn from a study of blood T cell repertoires in COVID-19. Authors' data handling: Reference gene primer amplification yielded estimated nucleated cell counts. The table came from immunoSEQ multiplex PCR; TCRdb's copy has only in-frame clones and leaves some out. V and J calls and clone size are those listed in that table; D and trimming were worked out from the DNA. This sample yields fewer than 120,000 clones, of which over 75% are seen a single time; 16% belongs to the top ten. Germline V CDR1 and CDR2: KGHSH, LQKENI. V was cut by 6 bases and J by 10 bases, with 19 bases left in between. The CDR3 length is 14 residues.

The source of this sequence is a woman over 75 with active or convalescent COVID-19. V gene TRBV18 combines with J gene TRBJ2-1, with D perhaps TRBD1 (6 bases). What was sequenced was peripheral blood. The CDR3 DNA follows: TGTGCCAGCTCTCCCAATACAGGGCTTGGGGAGCAGTTCTTC. Protein product: CASSPNTGLGEQFF.